This TCR beta chain originates from a study of a mutant IDH1 vaccine in newly diagnosed glioma. Whole-study context: Mean patient age was around 40 years; approximately 62% were male and about 40% female.

Regarding time point: baseline, week 1 (first vaccination visit). Indicated treatment: pre-vaccination baseline after standard-of-care therapy. Astrocytomas found in donors were new, WHO grade 3 or 4, IDH1-mutant and ATRX-lost. Profiling relied on immunoSEQ multiplex PCR, and the TCRdb table lists in-frame clones only, not all of them. Of some 50,000 clones in the sample, 75% to 90% are singletons; the top ten hold 2% to 3%. Germline-derived CDR1 and CDR2 are MNHEY and SVGAGI. The ends were cut back, 7 bases at V and 7 bases at J, with 13 bases in the middle. This CDR3 is built from 13 residues. With regard to this clone: Its antigen is unknown.

Notes on the study in general: Immune responses induced by the vaccine were seen in 80% to 95% of patients, spanning multiple MHC alleles. Changes in the top peripheral T cell clonotypes seemingly had no bearing on pseudoprogression.

The gene calls are TRBV6-5 and TRBJ1-4, with D perhaps matching TRBD1 (5 bases). Here the sequenced sample was PBMCs, taken from a glioma patient treated with radiotherapy, temozolomide or both. This TCR came from a man between 35 and 55 years old with glioma. CDR3 sequence (DNA): TGTGCCAGCACCCCCGCGGGGGGTGAAAAACTGTTTTTT. It encodes CASTPAGGEKLFF.